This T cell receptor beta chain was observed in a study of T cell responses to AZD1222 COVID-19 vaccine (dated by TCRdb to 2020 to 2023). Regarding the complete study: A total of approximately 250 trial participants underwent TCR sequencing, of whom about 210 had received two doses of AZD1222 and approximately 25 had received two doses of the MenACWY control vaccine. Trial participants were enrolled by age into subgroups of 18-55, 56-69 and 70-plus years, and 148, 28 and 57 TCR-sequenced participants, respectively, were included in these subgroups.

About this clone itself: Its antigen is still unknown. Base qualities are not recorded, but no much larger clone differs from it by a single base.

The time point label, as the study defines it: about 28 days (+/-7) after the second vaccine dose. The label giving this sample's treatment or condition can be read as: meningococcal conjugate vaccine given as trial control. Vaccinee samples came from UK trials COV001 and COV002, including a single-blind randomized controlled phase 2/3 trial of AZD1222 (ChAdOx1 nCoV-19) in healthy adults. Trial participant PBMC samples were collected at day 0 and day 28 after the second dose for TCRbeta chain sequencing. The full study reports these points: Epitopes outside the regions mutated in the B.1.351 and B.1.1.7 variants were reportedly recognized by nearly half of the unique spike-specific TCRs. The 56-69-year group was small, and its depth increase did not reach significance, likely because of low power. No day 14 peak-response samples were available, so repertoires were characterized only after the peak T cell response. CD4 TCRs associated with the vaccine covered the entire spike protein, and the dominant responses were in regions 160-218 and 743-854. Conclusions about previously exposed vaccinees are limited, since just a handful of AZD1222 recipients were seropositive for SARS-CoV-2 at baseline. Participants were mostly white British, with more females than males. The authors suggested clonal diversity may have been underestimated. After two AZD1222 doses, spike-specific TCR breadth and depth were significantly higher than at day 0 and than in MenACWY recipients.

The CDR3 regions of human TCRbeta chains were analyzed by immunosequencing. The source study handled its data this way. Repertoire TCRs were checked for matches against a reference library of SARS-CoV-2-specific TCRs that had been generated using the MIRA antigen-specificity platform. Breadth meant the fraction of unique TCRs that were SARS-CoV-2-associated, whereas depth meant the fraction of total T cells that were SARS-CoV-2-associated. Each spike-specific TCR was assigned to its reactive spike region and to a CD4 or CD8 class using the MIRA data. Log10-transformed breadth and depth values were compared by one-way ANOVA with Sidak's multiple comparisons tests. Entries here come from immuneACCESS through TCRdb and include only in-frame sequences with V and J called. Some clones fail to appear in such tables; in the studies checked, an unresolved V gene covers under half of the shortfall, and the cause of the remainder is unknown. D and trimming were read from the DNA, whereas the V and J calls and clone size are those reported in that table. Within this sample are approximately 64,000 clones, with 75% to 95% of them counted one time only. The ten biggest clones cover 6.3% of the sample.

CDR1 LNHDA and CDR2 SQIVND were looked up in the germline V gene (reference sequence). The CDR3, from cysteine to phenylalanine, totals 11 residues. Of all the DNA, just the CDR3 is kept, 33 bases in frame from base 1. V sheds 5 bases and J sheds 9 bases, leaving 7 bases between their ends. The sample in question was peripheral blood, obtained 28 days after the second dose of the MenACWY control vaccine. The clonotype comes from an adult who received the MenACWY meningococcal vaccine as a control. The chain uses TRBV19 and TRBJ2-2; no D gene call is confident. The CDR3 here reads CASSGGWELFF. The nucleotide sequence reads TGTGCCAGTAGTGGCGGTTGGGAGCTGTTTTTT.